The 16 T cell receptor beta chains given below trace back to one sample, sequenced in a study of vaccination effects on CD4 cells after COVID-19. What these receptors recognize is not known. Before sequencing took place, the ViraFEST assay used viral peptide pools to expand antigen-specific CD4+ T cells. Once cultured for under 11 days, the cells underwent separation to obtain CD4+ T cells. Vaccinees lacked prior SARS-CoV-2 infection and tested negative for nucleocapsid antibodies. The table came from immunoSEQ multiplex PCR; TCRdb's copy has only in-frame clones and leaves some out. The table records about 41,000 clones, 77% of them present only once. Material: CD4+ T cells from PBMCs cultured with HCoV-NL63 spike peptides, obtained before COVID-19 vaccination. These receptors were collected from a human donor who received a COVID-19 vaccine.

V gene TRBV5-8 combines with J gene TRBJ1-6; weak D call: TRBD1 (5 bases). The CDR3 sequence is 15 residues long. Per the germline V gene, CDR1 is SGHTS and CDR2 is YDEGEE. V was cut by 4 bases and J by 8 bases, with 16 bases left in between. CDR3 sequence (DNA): TGTGCCAGCAGCCTCCCAGGGACCTGGGATTCACCCCTCCACTTT. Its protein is CASSLPGTWDSPLHF.

CDR3 in amino acids: CASRTTGGTEAFF. The CDR3 DNA reads as TGTGCCAGCAGAACGACAGGGGGCACTGAAGCTTTCTTT. The V and J genes are TRBV6-6 and TRBJ1-1; 9 positions agree with TRBD1. The CDR3 extends over 13 amino acids. With 6 bases clipped from V and 4 bases from J, the junction kept 3 bases outside the gene matches. Germline lookup yields CDR1 MNHNY and CDR2 SVGAGI (reference sequence).

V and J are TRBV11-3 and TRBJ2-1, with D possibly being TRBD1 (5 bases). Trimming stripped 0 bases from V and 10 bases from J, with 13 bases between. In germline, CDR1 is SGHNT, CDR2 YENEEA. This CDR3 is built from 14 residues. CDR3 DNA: TGTGCCAGCAGCTTAGACACAGCCCGGACAGAGCAGTTCTTC. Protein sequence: CASSLDTARTEQFF. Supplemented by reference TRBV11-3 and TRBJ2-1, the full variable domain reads EAGVVQSPRYKIIEKKQPVAFWCNPISGHNTLYWYLQNLGQGPELLIRYENEEAVDDSQLPKDRFSAERLKGVDSTLKIQPAELGDSAVYLCASSLDTARTEQFFGPGTRLTVL.

The CDR3 region is CASSLGGGDQPQHF. The CDR3 coding sequence is TGCGCCAGCAGCTTAGGGGGGGGCGATCAGCCCCAGCATTTT. This sequence joins TRBV5-1 and TRBJ1-5, with D tentatively TRBD1 (6 bases). This CDR3 is 14 amino acids long. The ends were cut back, 2 bases at V and 5 bases at J, with 11 bases in the middle. CDR1 and CDR2 (germline): SGHRS, YFSETQ.

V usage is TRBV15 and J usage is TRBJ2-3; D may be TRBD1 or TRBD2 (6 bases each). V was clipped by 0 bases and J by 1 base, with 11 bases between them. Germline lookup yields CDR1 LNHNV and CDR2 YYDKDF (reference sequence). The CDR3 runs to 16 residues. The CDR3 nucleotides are TGTGCCACCAGCAGAGATTTAGGGGGGCGCACAGATACGCAGTATTTT. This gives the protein CATSRDLGGRTDTQYF.

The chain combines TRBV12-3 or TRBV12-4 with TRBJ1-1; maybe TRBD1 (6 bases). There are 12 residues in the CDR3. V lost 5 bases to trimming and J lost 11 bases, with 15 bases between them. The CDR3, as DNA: TGTGCCAGCAGTGCCCATCAGGGGAAGGCTTTCTTT. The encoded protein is CASSAHQGKAFF.

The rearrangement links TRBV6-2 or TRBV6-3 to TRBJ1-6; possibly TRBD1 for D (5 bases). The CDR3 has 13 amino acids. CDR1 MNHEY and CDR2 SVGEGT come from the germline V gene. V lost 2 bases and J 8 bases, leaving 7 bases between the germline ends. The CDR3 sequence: CASSYMGDSPLHF. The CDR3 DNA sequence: TGTGCCAGCAGTTACATGGGGGATTCACCCCTCCACTTT.

This CDR3 is CASRQGDNNQPQHF. The CDR3, as DNA: TGTGCCAGCAGACAGGGGGATAACAATCAGCCCCAGCATTTT. The rearrangement links TRBV28 to TRBJ1-5; 8 bases fit TRBD1. Germline V lookup: CDR1 MDHEN, CDR2 SYDVKM. J lost 3 bases, V lost 6 bases, and 4 bases had no gene match. The CDR3 totals 14 residues.

The CDR3 DNA sequence: TGTGCCAGCAGTGAACTGGGGGGGGAGACCCAGTACTTC. It specifies CASSELGGETQYF. This chain links TRBV2 with TRBJ2-5; 7 bases agree with TRBD2. Germline V gene lookup returns CDR1 SNHLY and CDR2 FYNNEI. V was pared by 2 bases and J by 5 bases, with 2 bases of the junction left unmatched. There are 13 residues in the CDR3.

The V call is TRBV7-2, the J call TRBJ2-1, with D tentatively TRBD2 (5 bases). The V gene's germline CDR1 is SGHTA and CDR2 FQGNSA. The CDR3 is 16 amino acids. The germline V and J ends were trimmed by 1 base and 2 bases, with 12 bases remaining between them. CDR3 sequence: CASSLVTTGTYNEQFF. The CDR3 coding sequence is TGTGCCAGCAGCTTAGTGACGACGGGGACCTACAATGAGCAGTTCTTC.

In nucleotides, the CDR3 is TGTGCCAGCAGCTTCAGGACTTCATATACGCAGTATTTT. Protein: CASSFRTSYTQYF. The J gene is TRBJ2-3, the V gene TRBV7-8; TRBD2 is a possible D gene (5 bases). The V gene lost 3 bases and the J gene lost 7 bases, with 11 bases spanning the gap. Germline loops: CDR1 SGHVS, CDR2 FQNEAQ. The CDR3 consists of 13 residues.

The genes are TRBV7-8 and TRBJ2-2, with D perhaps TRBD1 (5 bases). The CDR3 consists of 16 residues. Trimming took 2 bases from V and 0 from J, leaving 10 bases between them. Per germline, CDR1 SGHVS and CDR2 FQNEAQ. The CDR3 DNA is TGTGCCAGCAGCTTAAGTAGGGGTCCGAACACCGGGGAGCTGTTTTTT. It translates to CASSLSRGPNTGELFF.

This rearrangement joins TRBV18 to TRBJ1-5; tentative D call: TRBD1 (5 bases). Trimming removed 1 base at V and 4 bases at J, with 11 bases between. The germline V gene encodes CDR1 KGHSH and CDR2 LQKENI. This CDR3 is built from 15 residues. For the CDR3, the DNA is TGTGCCAGCTCACCACTTGGGGGGGATAATCAGCCCCAGCATTTT. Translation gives CASSPLGGDNQPQHF.

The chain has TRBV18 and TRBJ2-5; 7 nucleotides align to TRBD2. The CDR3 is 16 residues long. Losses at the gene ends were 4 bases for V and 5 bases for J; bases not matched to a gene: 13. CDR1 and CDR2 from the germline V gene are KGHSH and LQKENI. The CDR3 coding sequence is TGTGCCAGCTCACAAATGTACCAGCGGGGTAGGGAGACCCAGTACTTC. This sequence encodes CASSQMYQRGRETQYF.

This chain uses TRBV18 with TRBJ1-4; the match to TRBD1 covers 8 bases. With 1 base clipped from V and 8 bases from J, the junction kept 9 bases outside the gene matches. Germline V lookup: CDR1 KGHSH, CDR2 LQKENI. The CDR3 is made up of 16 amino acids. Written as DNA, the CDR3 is TGTGCCAGCTCACCACTACCCGGGACAGGTGTAGAAAAACTGTTTTTT. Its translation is CASSPLPGTGVEKLFF.

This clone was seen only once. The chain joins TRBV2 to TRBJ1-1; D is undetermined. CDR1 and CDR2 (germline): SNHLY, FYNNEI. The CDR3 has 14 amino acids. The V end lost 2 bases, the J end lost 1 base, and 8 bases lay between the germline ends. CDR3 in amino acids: CASSELAANTEAFF. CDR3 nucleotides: TGTGCCAGCAGTGAACTCGCAGCGAACACTGAAGCTTTCTTT.